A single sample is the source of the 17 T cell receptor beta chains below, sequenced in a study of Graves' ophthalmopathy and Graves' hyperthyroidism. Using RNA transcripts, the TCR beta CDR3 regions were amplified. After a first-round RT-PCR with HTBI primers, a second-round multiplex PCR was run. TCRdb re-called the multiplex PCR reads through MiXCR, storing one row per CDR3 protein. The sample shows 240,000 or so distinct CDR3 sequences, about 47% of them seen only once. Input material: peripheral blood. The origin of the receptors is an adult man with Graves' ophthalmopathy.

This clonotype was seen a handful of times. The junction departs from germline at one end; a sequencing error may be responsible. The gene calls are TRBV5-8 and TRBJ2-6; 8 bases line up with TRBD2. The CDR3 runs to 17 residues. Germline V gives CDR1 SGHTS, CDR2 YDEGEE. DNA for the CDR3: TGCGCCAGCAGACTCGGAAGCGGGAGCTCTGGGGCCAACGTCCTGACTTTC. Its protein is CASRLGSGSSGANVLTF.

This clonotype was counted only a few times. In DNA form, the CDR3 reads TGCAGCGTTGAAGGCGGTTACAATCAGCCCCAGCATTTT. It encodes CSVEGGYNQPQHF. V and J are TRBV29-1 and TRBJ1-5; D is unclear. V lost 1 base, J lost 3 bases, and 7 bases lay in between. Germline V gene lookup returns CDR1 SQVTM and CDR2 ANQGSEA. CDR3 size: 13 residues. Filled out from reference TRBV29-1 and TRBJ1-5, the complete variable domain reads SAVISQKPSRDICQRGTSLTIQCQVDSQVTMMFWYRQQPGQSLTLIATANQGSEATYESGFVIDKFPISRPNLTFSTLTVSNMSPEDSSIYLCSVEGGYNQPQHFGDGTRLSIL.

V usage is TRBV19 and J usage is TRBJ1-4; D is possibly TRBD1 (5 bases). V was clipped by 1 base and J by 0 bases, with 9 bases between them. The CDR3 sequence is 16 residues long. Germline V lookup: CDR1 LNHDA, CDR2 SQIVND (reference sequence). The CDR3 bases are TGTGCCAGTAGTATAGGGGGACTAGCAACTAATGAAAAACTGTTTTTT. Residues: CASSIGGLATNEKLFF.

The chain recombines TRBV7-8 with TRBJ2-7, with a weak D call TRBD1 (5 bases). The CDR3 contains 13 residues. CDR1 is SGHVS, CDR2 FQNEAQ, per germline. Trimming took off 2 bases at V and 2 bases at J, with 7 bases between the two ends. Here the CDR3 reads CASSLKGTYEQYF. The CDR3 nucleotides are TGTGCCAGCAGCTTAAAGGGGACCTACGAGCAGTACTTC.

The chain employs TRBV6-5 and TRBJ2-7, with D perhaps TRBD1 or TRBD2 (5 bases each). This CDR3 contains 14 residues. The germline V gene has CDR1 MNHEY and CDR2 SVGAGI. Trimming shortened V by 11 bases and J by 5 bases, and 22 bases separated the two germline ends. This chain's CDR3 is CAVRESGLFHEQYF. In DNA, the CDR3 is TGTGCCGTCAGGGAGTCGGGCTTGTTCCACGAGCAGTACTTC.

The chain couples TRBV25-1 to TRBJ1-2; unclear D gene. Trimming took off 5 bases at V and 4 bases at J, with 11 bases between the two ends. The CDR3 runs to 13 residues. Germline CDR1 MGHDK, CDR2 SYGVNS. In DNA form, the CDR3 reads TGTGCCAGCAGTTTTGGCCCTCTCTATGGCTACACCTTC. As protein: CASSFGPLYGYTF.

CDR3 sequence (DNA): TGTGCCAGCAGCCAAGGGAGGCATGTGAACACTGAAGCTTTCTTT. Translated: CASSQGRHVNTEAFF. The J gene is TRBJ1-1, the V gene TRBV14, with no clear D. V was trimmed by 1 base and J by 0 bases, leaving 9 bases between them. This CDR3 comprises 15 residues. The germline V gene has CDR1 SGHDN and CDR2 FVKESK.

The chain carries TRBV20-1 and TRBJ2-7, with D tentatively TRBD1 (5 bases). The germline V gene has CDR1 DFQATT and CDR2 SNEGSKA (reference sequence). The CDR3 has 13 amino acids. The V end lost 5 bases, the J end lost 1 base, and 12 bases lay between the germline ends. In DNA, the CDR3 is TGCAGTGCTCCCACGGCAGGGTCCTACGAGCAGTACTTC. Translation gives CSAPTAGSYEQYF.

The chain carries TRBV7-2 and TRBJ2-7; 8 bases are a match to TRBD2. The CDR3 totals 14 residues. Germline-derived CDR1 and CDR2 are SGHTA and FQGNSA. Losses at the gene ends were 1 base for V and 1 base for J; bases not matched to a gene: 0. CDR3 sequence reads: CASSLERGSYEQYF. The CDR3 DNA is TGTGCCAGCAGCTTAGAGCGGGGGTCCTACGAGCAGTACTTC.

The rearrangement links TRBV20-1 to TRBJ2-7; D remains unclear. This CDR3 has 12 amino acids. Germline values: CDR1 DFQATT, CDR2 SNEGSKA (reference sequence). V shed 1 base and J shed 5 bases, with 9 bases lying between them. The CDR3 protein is CSARGGVNEQYF. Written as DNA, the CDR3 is TGCAGTGCTAGAGGTGGGGTAAACGAGCAGTACTTC.

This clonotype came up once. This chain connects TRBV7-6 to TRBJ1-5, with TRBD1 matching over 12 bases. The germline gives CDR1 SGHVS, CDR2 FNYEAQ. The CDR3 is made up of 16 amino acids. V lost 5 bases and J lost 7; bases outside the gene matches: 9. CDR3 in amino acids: CASSHAGTGGGQPQHF. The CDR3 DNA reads TGTGCCAGCAGCCATGCCGGGACAGGGGGCGGGCAGCCCCAGCATTTT.

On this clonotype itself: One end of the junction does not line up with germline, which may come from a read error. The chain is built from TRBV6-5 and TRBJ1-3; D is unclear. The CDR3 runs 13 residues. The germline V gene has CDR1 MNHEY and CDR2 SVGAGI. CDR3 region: CASYGPTGNTIDF. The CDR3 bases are TGTGCCAGTTACGGACCGACTGGAAACACCATAGATTTT.

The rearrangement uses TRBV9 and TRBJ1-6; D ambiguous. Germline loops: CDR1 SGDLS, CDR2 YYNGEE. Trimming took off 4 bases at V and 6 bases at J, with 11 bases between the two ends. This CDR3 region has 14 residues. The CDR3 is CASSPAGPNSPLHF. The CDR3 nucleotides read TGTGCCAGCAGCCCCGCGGGCCCTAATTCACCCCTCCACTTT. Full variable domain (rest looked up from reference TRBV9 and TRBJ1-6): DSGVTQTPKHLITATGQRVTLRCSPRSGDLSVYWYQQSLDQGLQFLIQYYNGEERAKGNILERFSAQQFPDLHSELNLSSLELGDSALYFCASSPAGPNSPLHFGNGTRLTVT.

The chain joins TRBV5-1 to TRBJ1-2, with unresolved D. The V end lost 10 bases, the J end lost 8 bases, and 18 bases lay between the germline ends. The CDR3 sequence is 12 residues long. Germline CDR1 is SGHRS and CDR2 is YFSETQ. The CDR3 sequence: CAVREDAGGYTF. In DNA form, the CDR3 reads TGCGCCGTTCGAGAGGACGCGGGAGGCTACACCTTC.

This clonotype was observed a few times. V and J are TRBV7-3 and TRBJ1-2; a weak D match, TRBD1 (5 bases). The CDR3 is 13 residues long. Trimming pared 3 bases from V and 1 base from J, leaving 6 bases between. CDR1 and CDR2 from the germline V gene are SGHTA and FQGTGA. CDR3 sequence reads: CASSLTDNYGYTF. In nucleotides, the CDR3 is TGTGCCAGCAGCTTGACAGATAACTATGGCTACACCTTC.

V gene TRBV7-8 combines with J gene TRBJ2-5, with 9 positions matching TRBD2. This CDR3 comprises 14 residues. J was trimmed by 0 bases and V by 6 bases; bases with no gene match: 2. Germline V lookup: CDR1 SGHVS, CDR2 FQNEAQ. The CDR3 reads CASRRTSDQETQYF. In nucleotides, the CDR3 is TGTGCCAGCAGGAGGACTAGCGACCAAGAGACCCAGTACTTC.

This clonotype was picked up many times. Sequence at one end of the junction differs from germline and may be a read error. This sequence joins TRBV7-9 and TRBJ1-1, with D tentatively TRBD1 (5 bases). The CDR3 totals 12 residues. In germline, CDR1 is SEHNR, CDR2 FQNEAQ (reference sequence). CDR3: CASSLGGGETFF. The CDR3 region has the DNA TGTGCCAGCAGCTTAGGCGGGGGTGAAACTTTCTTT.